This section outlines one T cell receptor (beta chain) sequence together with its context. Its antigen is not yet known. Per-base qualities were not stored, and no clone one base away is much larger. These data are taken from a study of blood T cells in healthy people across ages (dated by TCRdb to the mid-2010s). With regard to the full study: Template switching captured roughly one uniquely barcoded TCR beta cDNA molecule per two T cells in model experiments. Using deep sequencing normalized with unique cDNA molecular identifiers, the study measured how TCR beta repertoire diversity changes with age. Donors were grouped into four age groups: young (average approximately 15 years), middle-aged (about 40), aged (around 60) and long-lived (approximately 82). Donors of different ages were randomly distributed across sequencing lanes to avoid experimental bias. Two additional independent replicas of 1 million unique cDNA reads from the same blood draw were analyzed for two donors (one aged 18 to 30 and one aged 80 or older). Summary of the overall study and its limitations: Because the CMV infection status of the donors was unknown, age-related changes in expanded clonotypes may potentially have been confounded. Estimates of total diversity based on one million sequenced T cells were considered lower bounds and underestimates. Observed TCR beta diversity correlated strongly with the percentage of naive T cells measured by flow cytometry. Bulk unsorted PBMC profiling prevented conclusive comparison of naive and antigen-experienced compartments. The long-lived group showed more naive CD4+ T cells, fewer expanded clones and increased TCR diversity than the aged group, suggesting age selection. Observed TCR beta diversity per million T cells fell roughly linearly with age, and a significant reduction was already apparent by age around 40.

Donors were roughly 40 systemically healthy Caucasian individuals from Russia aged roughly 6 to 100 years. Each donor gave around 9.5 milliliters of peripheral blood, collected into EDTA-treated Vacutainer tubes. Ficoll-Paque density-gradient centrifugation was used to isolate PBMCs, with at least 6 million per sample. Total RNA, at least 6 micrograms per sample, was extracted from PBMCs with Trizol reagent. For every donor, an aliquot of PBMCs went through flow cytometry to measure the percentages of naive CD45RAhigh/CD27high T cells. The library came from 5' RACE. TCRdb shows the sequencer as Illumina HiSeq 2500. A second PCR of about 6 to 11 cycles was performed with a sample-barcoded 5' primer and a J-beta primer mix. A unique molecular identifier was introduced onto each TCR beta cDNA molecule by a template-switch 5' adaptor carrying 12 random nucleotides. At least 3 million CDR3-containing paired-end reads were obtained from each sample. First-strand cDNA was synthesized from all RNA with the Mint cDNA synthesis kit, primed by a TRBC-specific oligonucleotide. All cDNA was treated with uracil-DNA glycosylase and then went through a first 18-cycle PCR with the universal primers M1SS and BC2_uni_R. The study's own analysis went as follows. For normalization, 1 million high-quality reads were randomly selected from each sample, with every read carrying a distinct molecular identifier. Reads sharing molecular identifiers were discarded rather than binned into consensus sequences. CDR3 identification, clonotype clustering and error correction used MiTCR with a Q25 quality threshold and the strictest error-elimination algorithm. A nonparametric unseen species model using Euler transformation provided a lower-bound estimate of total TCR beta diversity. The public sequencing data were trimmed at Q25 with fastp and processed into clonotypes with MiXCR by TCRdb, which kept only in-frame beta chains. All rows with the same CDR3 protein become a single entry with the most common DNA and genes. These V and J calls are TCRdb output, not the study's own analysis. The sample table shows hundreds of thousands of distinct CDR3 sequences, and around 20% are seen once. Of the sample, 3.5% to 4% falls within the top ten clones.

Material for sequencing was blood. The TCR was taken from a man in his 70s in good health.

The sequenced DNA: TGTGCCACCAGCAGAGCCTTGAGAATGACTAGCGGGAGTGCAGATACGCAGTATTTT. It codes for CATSRALRMTSGSADTQYF. The rearrangement joined TRBV15 to TRBJ2-3, with 12 junctional bases fitting TRBD2. Its CDR3 holds 19 amino acids, cysteine through phenylalanine. Only the CDR3 region is kept as DNA, spanning 57 bases read in frame from base 1. CDR1 and CDR2 were assigned from the germline V gene (reference sequence) as LNHNV and YYDKDF. V trim: 1 base; J trim: 4 bases; unmatched bases: 12.